The rows below give T cell receptor beta chains drawn from one sample of a study of blood T cell repertoires in COVID-19. TCRdb's copy holds only in-frame clones and misses some; the assay was immunoSEQ multiplex PCR. The table records 95,000 to 110,000 clones, roughly 90% of them present only once. Input material: peripheral blood. The receptors here all came from a woman in her fifties or sixties with acute or convalescent COVID-19. The CDR3 runs from the conserved cysteine through the conserved F or W. D genes are given only for firm matches. Rows may omit the clone size; those that give it use once, few, many or a size class.

>TRBD2|TRBV2|TRBJ2-1|once
CASGAGTSGFNEQFF
TGTGCCAGCGGCGCCGGGACTAGCGGGTTTAATGAGCAGTTCTTC
>.|TRBV25-1|TRBJ1-1|.
CASSRQGTEAFF
TGTGCCAGCAGTCGCCAGGGCACTGAAGCTTTCTTT
>TRBD2|TRBV28|TRBJ2-1|.
CASSGLAGSNEQFF
TGTGCCAGCAGCGGACTAGCGGGAAGCAATGAGCAGTTCTTC
>.|TRBV28|TRBJ2-1|.
CASSPRNEQFF
TGTGCCAGCAGCCCCAGAAATGAGCAGTTCTTC
>TRBD1|TRBV9|TRBJ1-4|once
CASSPQGAVNEKLFF
TGTGCCAGCAGCCCCCAGGGGGCCGTTAATGAAAAACTGTTTTTT
>TRBD1|TRBV27|TRBJ1-5|.
CASSLRGQGNQPQHF
TGTGCCAGCAGTTTAAGGGGACAGGGCAATCAGCCCCAGCATTTT
>TRBD1|TRBV19|TRBJ2-7|few
CASSLQGEPYEQYF
TGTGCCAGTAGTCTGCAGGGGGAACCCTACGAGCAGTACTTC
>.|TRBV7-8|TRBJ1-2|few
CASSLARVAGIGYGYTF
TGTGCCAGCAGCTTAGCGCGGGTGGCGGGGATTGGGTATGGCTACACCTTC
>TRBD1|TRBV4-2|TRBJ2-1|.
CASSPEDRGHNEQFF
TGTGCCAGCAGCCCAGAGGACAGGGGTCATAATGAGCAGTTCTTC
>TRBD1|TRBV19|TRBJ2-7|.
CASSLGQVANYEQYF
TGTGCCAGTAGTCTCGGACAGGTCGCTAACTACGAGCAGTACTTC
>TRBD2|TRBV19|TRBJ2-3|.
CASSTPGGGRSTDTQYF
TGTGCCAGTAGTACACCGGGAGGCGGGAGGAGCACAGATACGCAGTATTTT
>.|TRBV7-8|TRBJ1-2|once
CASGAGRFNYGYTF
TGTGCCAGCGGAGCGGGACGCTTTAACTATGGCTACACCTTC
>TRBD2|TRBV7-6|TRBJ2-1|.
CASSFLPLALTYNEQFF
TGTGCCAGCAGCTTTCTGCCACTAGCGTTAACCTACAATGAGCAGTTCTTC
>TRBD1|TRBV5-1|TRBJ1-2|.
CASSLGTGALDYGYTF
TGCGCCAGCAGCTTGGGGACAGGGGCCCTAGACTATGGCTACACCTTC
>.|TRBV6-2/TRBV6-3|TRBJ1-1|.
CASSYLAGASNTEAFF
TGTGCCAGCAGTTACCTGGCAGGGGCTTCGAACACTGAAGCTTTCTTT
>.|TRBV11-2|TRBJ1-3|once
CASSSQGKRQDF
TGTGCCAGCAGTTCACAGGGTAAACGACAAGATTTT
>TRBD1|TRBV5-1|TRBJ2-2|.
CASSLGQGAKDGELFF
TGCGCCAGCAGCCTCGGACAGGGGGCTAAGGACGGGGAGCTGTTTTTT
>.|TRBV5-1|TRBJ1-1|.
CASSLGRVGNTEAFF
TGCGCCAGCAGCTTGGGTCGGGTAGGGAACACTGAAGCTTTCTTT
>.|TRBV10-3|TRBJ1-2|.
CAISGAAGQNYGYTF
TGTGCCATCAGTGGCGCAGCGGGACAAAACTATGGCTACACCTTC
>.|TRBV4-1|TRBJ1-2|.
CASSQDRIGYGYTF
TGCGCCAGCAGCCAAGACCGGATCGGGTATGGCTACACCTTC
>TRBD1|TRBV6-5|TRBJ1-2|.
CASATGVNYGYTF
TGTGCCAGCGCGACAGGGGTTAACTATGGCTACACCTTC
>TRBD1|TRBV3-1/TRBV3-2|TRBJ1-1|.
CASSQIGTVFEAFF
TGTGCCAGCAGCCAGATTGGGACAGTATTTGAAGCTTTCTTT
>TRBD1|TRBV5-1|TRBJ1-2|once
CASSQGLNYGYTF
TGCGCCAGCTCACAGGGGCTGAACTATGGCTACACCTTC
>TRBD1|TRBV7-9|TRBJ2-7|.
CASSLTAGTAYEQYF
TGTGCCAGCAGCCTTACTGCCGGGACAGCATACGAGCAGTACTTC
>.|TRBV12-3/TRBV12-4|TRBJ2-2|.
CASSLRSVGELFF
TGTGCCAGCAGTTTACGGAGTGTGGGGGAGCTGTTTTTT
>TRBD1|TRBV10-3|TRBJ1-1|.
CAISTPGQGNTEAFF
TGTGCCATCTCGACCCCGGGACAGGGGAACACTGAAGCTTTCTTT
>.|TRBV11-2|TRBJ1-4|.
CASSSSRGRSGEKLFF
TGTGCCAGCAGCTCGTCCCGAGGGAGATCGGGTGAAAAACTGTTTTTT
>TRBD2|TRBV15|TRBJ2-3|.
CATSRRNIRRTSLSTDTQYF
TGTGCCACCAGCAGACGGAATATTAGGAGGACTAGCCTTAGCACAGATACGCAGTATTTT
>.|TRBV6-1|TRBJ1-5|.
CASSEGGGGQPQHF
TGTGCCAGCAGTGAAGGAGGGGGTGGTCAGCCCCAGCATTTT
>TRBD1|TRBV12-3/TRBV12-4|TRBJ2-1|.
CASSPTGVGEQFF
TGTGCCAGCAGTCCGACAGGGGTAGGTGAGCAGTTCTTC
>.|TRBV27|TRBJ1-6|once
CASSFSGGTSPLHF
TGTGCCAGCAGTTTTTCGGGTGGAACTTCACCCCTCCACTTT
>.|TRBV15|TRBJ1-5|.
CATSRGAGGTGNQPQHF
TGTGCCACCAGCAGAGGGGCAGGAGGAACGGGCAATCAGCCCCAGCATTTT
>.|TRBV7-9|TRBJ1-5|once
CASSLGDSSGQPQHF
TGTGCCAGCAGCTTAGGTGACAGCAGTGGGCAGCCCCAGCATTTT
>TRBD1|TRBV15|TRBJ1-2|.
CATSGKGQNYGYTF
TGTGCCACCAGCGGAAAGGGACAGAACTATGGCTACACCTTC
>.|TRBV30|TRBJ1-4|few
CAFPRDSNGKLFF
TGTGCTTTTCCCCGGGACTCCAACGGAAAACTGTTTTTT
>TRBD1|TRBV7-9|TRBJ2-7|.
CASSLQQGAYEQYF
TGTGCCAGCAGCCTACAACAGGGGGCCTACGAGCAGTACTTC
>.|TRBV18|TRBJ2-7|.
CASSPVGGVYEQYF
TGTGCCAGCTCACCCGTTGGCGGGGTCTACGAGCAGTACTTC
>.|TRBV18|TRBJ1-1|.
CASSPINLSPGTEAFF
TGTGCCAGCTCACCCATTAATTTGTCCCCGGGCACTGAAGCTTTCTTT
>.|TRBV28|TRBJ2-7|.
CASSLWPTSEQYF
TGTGCCAGCAGTTTATGGCCAACTAGCGAGCAGTACTTC
>TRBD1|TRBV6-1|TRBJ1-2|once
CASSEEGQGYGYTF
TGTGCCAGCAGTGAAGAGGGACAGGGGTATGGCTACACCTTC
>.|TRBV2|TRBJ1-5|.
CASSEQGVGNQPQHF
TGTGCCAGCAGTGAGCAGGGTGTGGGCAATCAGCCCCAGCATTTT
>.|TRBV7-9|TRBJ1-5|.
CASSPPSGQPQHF
TGTGCCAGCAGCCCCCCCAGCGGTCAGCCCCAGCATTTT
>.|TRBV12-5|TRBJ1-1|.
CASGLFIGGGTEAFF
TGTGCTAGTGGTTTGTTTATCGGGGGAGGGACTGAAGCTTTCTTT
>.|TRBV7-8|TRBJ1-1|.
CASVLKAGILRLNTEAFF
TGTGCCAGCGTGTTAAAAGCCGGGATACTACGGCTGAACACTGAAGCTTTCTTT
>TRBD1|TRBV7-3|TRBJ1-1|.
CASSLIRRQGARDTEAFF
TGTGCCAGCAGCTTAATTCGGCGGCAGGGGGCGCGGGACACTGAAGCTTTCTTT
>TRBD2|TRBV10-1|TRBJ2-3|once
CASSDRTSGRPDTQYF
TGCGCCAGCAGTGACCGGACTAGCGGGAGACCCGATACGCAGTATTTT
>.|TRBV28|TRBJ1-2|.
CASSLTARGYTF
TGTGCCAGCAGTTTAACTGCGCGTGGCTACACCTTC
>.|TRBV25-1|TRBJ2-3|.
CASSEGQAGQADTQYF
TGTGCCAGCAGTGAAGGACAAGCGGGCCAGGCAGATACGCAGTATTTT
>TRBD1|TRBV2|TRBJ2-2|.
CASRTTGITGELFF
TGTGCCAGCAGGACGACAGGGATCACCGGGGAGCTGTTTTTT
>.|TRBV29-1|TRBJ1-2|.
CSESLGYTF
TGCAGCGAATCCTTAGGCTACACCTTC
>.|TRBV5-4|TRBJ1-2|.
CASSLRQGNYGYTF
TGTGCCAGCAGCTTGCGGCAGGGGAACTATGGCTACACCTTC
>.|TRBV19|TRBJ2-3|.
CASSRGGTDTQYF
TGTGCCAGTAGCAGGGGAGGCACAGATACGCAGTATTTT
>TRBD1|TRBV2|TRBJ1-1|.
CASSVGQGITEAFF
TGTGCCAGCAGTGTAGGACAGGGGATCACTGAAGCTTTCTTT
>.|TRBV7-9|TRBJ1-5|.
CASSSGVGQPQHF
TGTGCCAGCAGTTCGGGAGTCGGGCAGCCCCAGCATTTT
>.|TRBV5-8|TRBJ1-3|.
CASSFYRVDGNTIYF
TGTGCCAGCAGCTTCTACAGGGTGGATGGAAACACCATATATTTT
>TRBD1|TRBV5-1|TRBJ1-1|.
CASGDRGGNTEAFF
TGCGCCAGCGGCGACAGGGGAGGGAACACTGAAGCTTTCTTT
>.|TRBV28|TRBJ1-2|.
CASSNAGAYGYTF
TGTGCCAGCAGCAATGCGGGTGCGTATGGCTACACCTTC
>TRBD1|TRBV10-3|TRBJ1-5|.
CASNKGAKEPQHF
TGTGCCAGTAACAAGGGGGCTAAGGAGCCCCAGCATTTT